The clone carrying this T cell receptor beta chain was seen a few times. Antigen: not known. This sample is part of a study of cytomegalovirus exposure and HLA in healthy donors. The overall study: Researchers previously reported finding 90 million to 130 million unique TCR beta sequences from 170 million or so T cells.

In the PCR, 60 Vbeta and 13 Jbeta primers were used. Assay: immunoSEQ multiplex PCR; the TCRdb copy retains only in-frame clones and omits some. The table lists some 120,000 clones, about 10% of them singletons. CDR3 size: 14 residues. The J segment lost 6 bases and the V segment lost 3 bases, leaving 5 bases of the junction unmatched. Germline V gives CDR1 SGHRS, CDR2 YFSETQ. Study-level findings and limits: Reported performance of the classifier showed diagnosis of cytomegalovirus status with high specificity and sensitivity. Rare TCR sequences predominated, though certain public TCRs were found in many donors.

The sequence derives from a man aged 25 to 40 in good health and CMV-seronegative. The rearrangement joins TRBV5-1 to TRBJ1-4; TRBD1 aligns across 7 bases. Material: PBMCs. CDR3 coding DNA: TGCGCCAGCAGCTACCGGGACAGATATGAAAAACTGTTTTTT. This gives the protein CASSYRDRYEKLFF.